This is a list of T cell receptor beta chains from one sample in a study of metastatic and nonmetastatic thyroid tumors. TCRdb recomputed clones from the PCR reads via MiXCR. The repertoire holds 19,000 or so clones, with more than 25% as singletons. What was sequenced was blood. These receptors were obtained from a female donor with papillary thyroid cancer or a benign thyroid nodule (not recorded which). Some clones in this sample may be carry-over from other donors' samples. Both conserved end residues are part of each CDR3. A D gene is named only where the DNA matches it firmly. Size values are once, few and many counts, or a class for expanded clones, and some rows have none.

d_call	v_call	clone_size	j_call	cdr3_aa	cdr3_nt
NA	TRBV20-1	NA	TRBJ2-7	CSASPTGESKNAYEQYF	TGCAGTGCTAGTCCCACGGGGGAGTCAAAAAACGCCTACGAGCAGTACTTC
NA	TRBV9	NA	TRBJ1-5	CASSVGTENQPQHF	TGTGCCAGCAGTGTAGGGACGGAAAATCAGCCCCAGCATTTT
NA	TRBV6-1	NA	TRBJ1-2	CASIYTQGNNNGYTF	TGTGCGAGCATTTATACGCAGGGAAATAACAATGGCTACACCTTC
NA	TRBV4-3	NA	TRBJ2-3	CASSQPITRDTDTQYF	TGCGCCAGCAGCCAACCCATTACGCGGGACACAGATACGCAGTATTTT
NA	TRBV30	many	TRBJ2-1	CAWQTGTSAEQFF	TGTGCCTGGCAGACAGGGACTAGTGCTGAGCAGTTCTTC
NA	TRBV10-1	many	TRBJ1-4	CASSESTGKGEKLFF	TGCGCCAGCAGTGAGTCTACAGGGAAGGGTGAAAAACTGTTTTTT
TRBD2	TRBV19	many	TRBJ2-5	CASSTEEGRAGIKETQYF	TGTGCCAGTAGTACCGAGGAGGGAAGAGCGGGAATTAAAGAGACCCAGTACTTC
TRBD1	TRBV5-1	many	TRBJ2-5	CASSYGTGGKETQYF	TGCGCCAGCAGCTATGGGACAGGGGGCAAGGAGACCCAGTACTTC
NA	TRBV11-3	NA	TRBJ2-7	CASSLDVAASYEQYF	TGTGCCAGCAGCTTAGATGTGGCAGCTTCCTACGAGCAGTACTTC
TRBD1	TRBV25-1	few	TRBJ2-2	CASSGRQGDVGELFF	TGTGCCAGCAGTGGGAGACAGGGGGATGTCGGGGAGCTGTTTTTT
TRBD1	TRBV2	many	TRBJ1-4	CASSRDSYEKLFF	TGTGCCAGCAGTCGGGACAGCTATGAAAAACTGTTTTTT
TRBD2	TRBV20-1	many	TRBJ2-2	CSARDEGLAFAGELFF	TGCAGTGCTAGAGATGAGGGACTAGCCTTCGCCGGGGAGCTGTTTTTT
TRBD1	TRBV28	NA	TRBJ1-2	CASSLGTGAAYGYTF	TGTGCCAGCAGTTTAGGGACAGGGGCAGCCTATGGCTACACCTTC
NA	TRBV24-1	few	TRBJ1-2	CATSDGVKYGYTF	TGTGCCACCAGTGACGGTGTCAAGTATGGCTACACCTTC
NA	TRBV18	many	TRBJ1-3	CASSDSAGNTIYF	TGTGCCAGCTCAGATTCAGCTGGAAACACCATATATTTT
NA	TRBV5-6	large	TRBJ1-2	CASSFGRFGGDYGYTF	TGTGCCAGCAGTTTTGGTCGGTTCGGCGGAGATTATGGCTACACCTTC
NA	TRBV30	many	TRBJ1-6	CAWSASPGDSPLHF	TGTGCCTGGAGTGCTTCTCCGGGTGATTCACCCCTCCACTTT
NA	TRBV6-1	few	TRBJ1-6	CASRTKGFSPLHF	TGTGCCAGCAGAACGAAGGGGTTTTCACCCCTCCACTTT
NA	TRBV20-1	NA	TRBJ1-1	CSAPYRVMNTEAFF	TGCAGTGCTCCCTACAGGGTGATGAACACTGAAGCTTTCTTT
TRBD1	TRBV5-4	many	TRBJ2-2	CASSSPGTGNTGELFF	TGTGCCAGCAGCTCCCCCGGGACAGGAAACACCGGGGAGCTGTTTTTT
NA	TRBV28	NA	TRBJ2-7	CASSSSDSVYEQYF	TGTGCCAGCAGCTCCTCCGACTCGGTCTACGAGCAGTACTTC
NA	TRBV7-2	medium-sized	TRBJ1-1	CASSLGGTLNRGTEAFF	TGTGCCAGCAGCTTGGGTGGGACGTTGAATAGGGGCACTGAAGCTTTCTTT
NA	TRBV19	NA	TRBJ1-6	CASSMTGGSYNSPLHF	TGTGCCAGTAGTATGACAGGAGGCTCCTATAATTCACCCCTCCACTTT